This T cell receptor (beta chain) is drawn from a study of blood T cell repertoires in COVID-19. About the study: Researchers got acute and convalescent COVID-19 samples from the United States, Italy and Spain. PBMCs, B-cell-depleted T cells, or T cells were the source of the cDNA or gDNA that made up the material.

V lost 2 bases and J lost 4, with 11 bases in between. Per the germline V gene, CDR1 is SGDLS and CDR2 is YYNGEE. CDR3 length: 14 amino acids. Per the authors' pipeline: Amplification from reference gene primers served as the basis for estimated nucleated cell counts. Produced via immunoSEQ multiplex PCR; TCRdb's table is partial and in-frame only. V and J calls and clone size come straight from that table; D and trimming were deduced from the DNA. This sample has 130,000 or so clones, with around 82% found just once. The sequencing input was peripheral blood. The sequence was obtained from a human donor in a cohort sampled during active COVID-19. The chain employs TRBV9 and TRBJ2-3; D is possibly TRBD2 (5 bases). The CDR3 is CASSVGSVADTQYF. As DNA, the CDR3 is TGTGCCAGCAGCGTCGGTAGCGTGGCAGATACGCAGTATTTT.